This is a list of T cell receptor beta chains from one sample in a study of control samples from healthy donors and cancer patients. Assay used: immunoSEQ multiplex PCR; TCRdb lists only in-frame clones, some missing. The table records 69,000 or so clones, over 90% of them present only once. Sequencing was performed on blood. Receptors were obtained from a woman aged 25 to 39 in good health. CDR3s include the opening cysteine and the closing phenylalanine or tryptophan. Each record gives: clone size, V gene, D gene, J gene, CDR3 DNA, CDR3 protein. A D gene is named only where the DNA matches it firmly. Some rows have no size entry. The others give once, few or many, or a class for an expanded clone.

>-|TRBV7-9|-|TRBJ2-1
TGTGCCAGCAGGCTAAGGGCCGCGGATGAGCAGTTCTTC
CASRLRAADEQFF
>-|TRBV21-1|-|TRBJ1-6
TGTGCCAGCAGCAAAGGGAGAAGCTTCCCGTATAATTCACCCCTCCACTTT
CASSKGRSFPYNSPLHF
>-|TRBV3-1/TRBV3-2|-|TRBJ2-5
TGTGCCAGCAGTAAAGAGACCCAGTACTTC
CASSKETQYF
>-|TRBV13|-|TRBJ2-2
TGTGCCAGCAGCCTTCCGACAGGGAACACCGGGGAGCTGTTTTTT
CASSLPTGNTGELFF
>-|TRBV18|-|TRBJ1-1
TGTGCCAGCTCACCAGGGACGAACACTGAAGCTTTCTTT
CASSPGTNTEAFF
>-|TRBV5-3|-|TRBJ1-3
TGTGCCAGAAGCTTTCGCAGCCGAAACACCATATATTTT
CARSFRSRNTIYF
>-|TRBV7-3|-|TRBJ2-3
TGTGCCAGCAGCTTAAGCGGAGGGGTTAGAGATACGCAGTATTTT
CASSLSGGVRDTQYF
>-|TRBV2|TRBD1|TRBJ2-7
TGTGCCAGCAGTGGGGCAGGGACAGACGAGCAGTACTTC
CASSGAGTDEQYF
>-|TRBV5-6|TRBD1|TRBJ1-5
TGTGCCAGCAGCTTGGAAGGGGGCAGTCAGCCCCAGCATTTT
CASSLEGGSQPQHF
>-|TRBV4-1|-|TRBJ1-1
TGCGCCAGCAGCCAAGGGGGGGCCCTGGAGAACACTGAAGCTTTCTTT
CASSQGGALENTEAFF
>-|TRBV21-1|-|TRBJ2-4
TGTGCCAGCAGCCCTCGGACACCAGCCAAAAACATTCAGTACTTC
CASSPRTPAKNIQYF
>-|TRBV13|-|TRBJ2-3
TGTGCCAGCAGTGGATCGGGAACCCAGGGTACGCAGTATTTT
CASSGSGTQGTQYF
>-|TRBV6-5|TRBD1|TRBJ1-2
TGTGCCAGCAGGGAGGACAGGGACTATGGCTACACCTTC
CASREDRDYGYTF
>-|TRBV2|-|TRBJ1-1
TGTGCCAGCAGTGGTGGTTCCGTATTTAGTGGGACTGAAGCTTTCTTT
CASSGGSVFSGTEAFF
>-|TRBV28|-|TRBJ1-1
TGTGCCAGCAGTATTCAAGACAGCTTAAACACTGAAGCTTTCTTT
CASSIQDSLNTEAFF
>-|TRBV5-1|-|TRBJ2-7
TGCGCCAGCAGACCCGATTTGACAGGAGGGTACGAGCAGTACTTC
CASRPDLTGGYEQYF
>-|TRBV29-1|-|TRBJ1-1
TGCAGCGTTGGACGGACCAACACTGAAGCTTTCTTT
CSVGRTNTEAFF
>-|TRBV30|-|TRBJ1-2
TGTGCCTGGAAGTCGGGGGGACTAAGGGGCTACACCTTC
CAWKSGGLRGYTF
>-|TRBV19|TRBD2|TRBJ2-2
TGTGCCAGTAAGACTAGCGGGTCGAACACCGGGGAGCTGTTTTTT
CASKTSGSNTGELFF
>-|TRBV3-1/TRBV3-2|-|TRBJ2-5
TGTGCCAGCAGCCAAGATCAACGATACCAAGAGACCCAGTACTTC
CASSQDQRYQETQYF
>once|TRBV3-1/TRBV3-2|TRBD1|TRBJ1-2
TGTGCCAGCAGGTATCGGGACAGGCCTAACTATGGCTACACCTTC
CASRYRDRPNYGYTF
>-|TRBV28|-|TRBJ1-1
TGTGCCAGCAGTTTAATTATGGGGAAGGCTGAAGCTTTCTTT
CASSLIMGKAEAFF
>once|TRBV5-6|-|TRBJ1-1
TGTGCCAGCAGCTTGGGGACCACTGAAGCTTTCTTT
CASSLGTTEAFF
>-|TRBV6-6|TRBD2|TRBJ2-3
TGTGCCAGCTCTGGGCTAGCGGGGGGTCTCACAGATACGCAGTATTTT
CASSGLAGGLTDTQYF
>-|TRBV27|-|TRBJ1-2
TGTGCCAGCAGTCCCAGGGTGGCTTATGGCTACACCTTC
CASSPRVAYGYTF
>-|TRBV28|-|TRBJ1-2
TGTGCCAGCAGTATCTCCCTGACAGCGCCAAACTATGGCTACACCTTC
CASSISLTAPNYGYTF